Listed below are T cell receptor beta chains from one sample, sequenced in a study of T cell responses to AZD1222 COVID-19 vaccine. Sequencing used immunoSEQ multiplex PCR; TCRdb keeps in-frame clones, though not all of them. The data show roughly 110,000 clones, roughly 90% seen once. The sequencing here drew on peripheral blood, taken on day 0 of AZD1222 vaccination. The receptors shown here come from an adult in good health. The CDR3 runs from the conserved cysteine through the conserved F or W. Each record gives: J gene, D gene, clone size, V gene, CDR3 length, CDR3 protein, CDR3 DNA. D genes are given only for firm matches. Clone size is stated in some rows and not others, as once, few, many or a class when expanded.

TRBJ1-5,.,once,TRBV24-1,13,CATSDSQGQPQHF,TGTGCCACCAGTGATTCCCAGGGTCAGCCCCAGCATTTT
TRBJ1-3,.,once,TRBV5-4,15,CASRGTGRAGNTIYF,TGTGCCAGCAGGGGGACTGGGCGAGCGGGAAACACCATATATTTT
TRBJ1-5,.,.,TRBV7-2,14,CASSLGWGNQPQHF,TGTGCCAGCAGCTTAGGGTGGGGCAATCAGCCCCAGCATTTT
TRBJ2-5,.,once,TRBV11-3,15,CASSQRLREQETQYF,TGTGCCAGCAGCCAAAGACTCAGGGAGCAGGAGACCCAGTACTTC
TRBJ2-1,TRBD2,.,TRBV18,16,CASSPPGGVTYNEQFF,TGTGCCAGCTCACCACCGGGGGGGGTGACCTACAATGAGCAGTTCTTC
TRBJ2-2,.,once,TRBV9,16,CASSGIREADTGELFF,TGTGCCAGCAGCGGGATCAGGGAGGCGGACACCGGGGAGCTGTTTTTT
TRBJ1-5,TRBD1,.,TRBV5-1,15,CASSVEGQSNQPQHF,TGCGCCAGCAGTGTTGAGGGACAGAGCAATCAGCCCCAGCATTTT
TRBJ2-5,TRBD2,.,TRBV11-2,16,CASSFLGLAGKETQYF,TGTGCCAGCAGCTTCCTTGGGTTAGCGGGGAAAGAGACCCAGTACTTC
TRBJ1-2,.,.,TRBV6-2/TRBV6-3,13,CASSQGADYGYTF,TGTGCCAGCAGTCAGGGAGCGGACTATGGCTACACCTTC
TRBJ1-3,TRBD1,few,TRBV9,15,CASSAGQGTGNTIYF,TGTGCCAGCAGCGCAGGACAGGGCACTGGAAACACCATATATTTT
TRBJ1-1,TRBD1,.,TRBV4-1,14,CASRLGTGVTEAFF,TGCGCCAGCAGACTCGGAACAGGGGTGACTGAAGCTTTCTTT
TRBJ1-6,.,.,TRBV30,17,CAWSAAVGGRRNSPLHF,TGTGCCTGGAGTGCAGCGGTAGGGGGGCGGCGTAATTCACCCCTCCACTTT
TRBJ1-2,.,.,TRBV5-6,17,CASSSYGREGQEWGYTF,TGTGCCAGCAGCTCTTACGGCAGGGAAGGCCAAGAGTGGGGCTACACCTTC
TRBJ1-2,.,.,TRBV19,15,CASSNLGSLNYGYTF,TGTGCCAGTAGTAATCTGGGAAGCCTTAACTATGGCTACACCTTC
TRBJ2-3,.,.,TRBV5-6,14,CASSLSRATDTQYF,TGTGCCAGCAGCTTGTCCAGAGCAACAGATACGCAGTATTTT
TRBJ2-3,.,.,TRBV4-1,13,CASSQYEADTQYF,TGCGCCAGCAGCCAATATGAGGCAGATACGCAGTATTTT
TRBJ1-3,.,.,TRBV7-2,17,CASSPLPRSPSRNTIYF,TGTGCCAGCAGCCCCCTCCCCAGGTCGCCGAGCCGGAACACCATATATTTT
TRBJ1-1,.,.,TRBV7-9,15,CASSLYGSGGTEAFF,TGTGCCAGCAGCTTATACGGGTCCGGGGGCACTGAAGCTTTCTTT
TRBJ1-2,.,once,TRBV7-8,13,CASSLSLWAGYTF,TGTGCCAGCAGCTTATCGTTGTGGGCTGGCTACACCTTC
TRBJ1-5,TRBD1,once,TRBV6-2/TRBV6-3,15,CASTPGGLGNQPQHF,TGTGCCAGCACCCCAGGGGGCCTCGGGAATCAGCCCCAGCATTTT
TRBJ2-7,.,.,TRBV27,14,CASSQPGLTYEQYF,TGTGCCAGCAGCCAACCGGGGCTAACCTACGAGCAGTACTTC
TRBJ2-7,.,.,TRBV30,15,CAWRTPYSFFYEQYF,TGTGCCTGGAGAACCCCATACTCCTTTTTCTACGAGCAGTACTTC
TRBJ1-2,.,.,TRBV11-2,13,CASRQNINYGYTF,TGTGCCAGCCGACAGAATATCAACTATGGCTACACCTTC
TRBJ2-1,TRBD2,.,TRBV6-2/TRBV6-3,16,CASSYPGLAGGNEQFF,TGTGCCAGCAGTTACCCGGGACTAGCGGGGGGCAATGAGCAGTTCTTC
TRBJ1-1,.,once,TRBV6-5,15,CASTPLFSAFTEAFF,TGTGCCAGCACCCCCCTATTTTCCGCCTTCACTGAAGCTTTCTTT
TRBJ1-6,.,.,TRBV7-8,16,CASSLLGRGGHSPLHF,TGTGCCAGCAGCTTATTGGGCAGGGGAGGCCACTCACCCCTCCACTTT
TRBJ2-1,TRBD2,.,TRBV19,16,CASSSARTSGGGEQFF,TGTGCCAGTAGTAGCGCGAGGACTAGCGGGGGTGGTGAGCAGTTCTTC
TRBJ2-3,.,.,TRBV6-1,13,CASSEHRTDTQYF,TGTGCCAGCAGTGAACACCGCACAGATACGCAGTATTTT
TRBJ1-3,TRBD1,.,TRBV6-5,15,CASSPTGGTRNTIYF,TGTGCCAGCAGTCCAACAGGGGGCACAAGAAACACCATATATTTT
TRBJ1-6,.,.,TRBV10-3,15,CAISDVGFRLSPLHF,TGTGCCATCAGTGACGTGGGATTTAGGCTTTCACCCCTCCACTTT
TRBJ1-3,.,.,TRBV19,11,CASSMKNTIYF,TGTGCCAGTAGTATGAAAAACACCATATATTTT
TRBJ2-7,.,.,TRBV29-1,13,CSVLGSQSYEQYF,TGCAGCGTTCTCGGGTCGCAGTCCTACGAGCAGTACTTC
TRBJ1-1,.,.,TRBV7-8,13,CASSLTEMTEAFF,TGTGCCAGCAGCTTAACCGAGATGACTGAAGCTTTCTTT
TRBJ1-1,TRBD1,.,TRBV6-5,14,CASSLGTGGTEAFF,TGTGCCAGCAGCCTAGGGACAGGGGGCACTGAAGCTTTCTTT
TRBJ2-7,.,.,TRBV28,15,CASSLLGQGMDEQYF,TGTGCCAGCAGTTTATTGGGGCAGGGTATGGACGAGCAGTACTTC
TRBJ1-1,.,.,TRBV29-1,13,CSALLGQTTEAFF,TGCAGCGCATTGTTAGGGCAGACCACTGAAGCTTTCTTT
TRBJ2-1,.,.,TRBV9,16,CASSVDISSGFNEQFF,TGTGCCAGCAGCGTAGATATCTCTTCGGGCTTCAATGAGCAGTTCTTC
TRBJ2-5,TRBD2,.,TRBV7-3,14,CASSFGVAGETQYF,TGTGCCAGCAGCTTTGGGGTAGCGGGAGAGACCCAGTACTTC
TRBJ1-5,.,.,TRBV18,14,CASSPKVGNQPQHF,TGTGCCAGCTCACCGAAGGTGGGGAATCAGCCCCAGCATTTT
TRBJ1-6,TRBD1,.,TRBV27,15,CASSPEGQGYSPLHF,TGTGCCAGCAGCCCAGAGGGACAGGGGTATTCACCCCTCCACTTT
TRBJ1-1,.,.,TRBV19,13,CASSIQRNTEAFF,TGTGCCAGTAGTATCCAGAGGAACACTGAAGCTTTCTTT
TRBJ2-7,.,.,TRBV15,14,CATSRDRVSYEQYF,TGTGCCACCAGCAGAGATCGAGTTAGCTACGAGCAGTACTTC
TRBJ1-2,.,few,TRBV6-1,15,CASSEISGGQYGYTF,TGTGCCAGCAGTGAAATTTCTGGGGGTCAGTATGGCTACACCTTC
TRBJ1-5,TRBD1,.,TRBV4-3,18,CASSQHGERGRLNQPQHF,TGCGCCAGCAGCCAACACGGGGAGAGGGGGCGACTGAATCAGCCCCAGCATTTT
TRBJ1-2,TRBD1,once,TRBV6-5,15,CASSYSPTGWNGYTF,TGTGCCAGCAGTTACTCGCCGACAGGGTGGAATGGCTACACCTTC
TRBJ1-1,.,.,TRBV6-5,12,CASTNRGTEAFF,TGTGCCAGCACCAATCGGGGGACTGAAGCTTTCTTT
TRBJ2-1,.,.,TRBV9,15,CASSPRERIYNEQFF,TGTGCCAGCAGCCCCAGGGAGAGGATATACAATGAGCAGTTCTTC
TRBJ2-7,TRBD1,.,TRBV6-2/TRBV6-3,17,CASSSPAGQGASYEQYF,TGTGCCAGCAGTTCCCCGGCGGGACAGGGGGCCTCCTACGAGCAGTACTTC
TRBJ2-5,.,.,TRBV30,11,CAWTLKETQYF,TGTGCCTGGACCCTCAAAGAGACCCAGTACTTC
TRBJ2-7,.,.,TRBV14,11,CASSQGYEQYF,TGTGCCAGCAGCCAAGGTTACGAGCAGTACTTC
TRBJ1-2,.,once,TRBV7-9,15,CASSFLLGPSHGYTF,TGTGCCAGCAGCTTTTTGTTAGGGCCTTCTCACGGCTACACCTTC
TRBJ1-6,.,.,TRBV7-6,14,CASSLGTDYSPLHF,TGTGCCAGCAGCTTAGGGACAGACTATTCACCCCTCCACTTT